This is a list of T cell receptor beta chains from one sample in a study of shared clonotypes between healthy human individuals. Only in-frame clones appear in the TCRdb table, and some are missing; sequencing was by immunoSEQ multiplex PCR. In the table there are 1,500,000 or so clones, approximately 98.5% of which are singletons. What was sequenced was naive CD4+ T cells sorted from blood. Receptors originate from a man aged 25 to 40 in good health. Each CDR3 is given with its conserved first and last residue. Fields, in order: V gene, clone size, D gene, J gene, CDR3 DNA, CDR3 protein. D genes are given only for firm matches. Size is stated for part of the rows, as once, few or many counts, or as a class when the clone is expanded.

TRBV11-2,.,.,TRBJ1-2,TGTGCCAGCAGCAGTGACAGAGGCTATGGCTACACCTTC,CASSSDRGYGYTF
TRBV7-9,.,TRBD2,TRBJ2-7,TGTGCCAGCAGCTTAGGACTAGCGGGAGGGCCTCGTTTAGTCTACGAGCAGTACTTC,CASSLGLAGGPRLVYEQYF
TRBV5-8,once,.,TRBJ2-2,TGTGCCAGCAGCTTGATCGGGAACACCGGGGAGCTGTTTTTT,CASSLIGNTGELFF
TRBV5-1,.,TRBD1,TRBJ2-5,TGCGCCAGCAGCCGAACCCCGGGACAGCTACAAGAGACCCAGTACTTC,CASSRTPGQLQETQYF
TRBV19,.,.,TRBJ2-1,TGTGCCAGTAGCCAGCCCCTGGGAGTTGGACACAATGAGCAGTTCTTC,CASSQPLGVGHNEQFF
TRBV25-1,.,TRBD1,TRBJ2-3,TGTGCCAGCAGTGCCACACCCGGGACAGATCTAATGAATACGCAGTATTTT,CASSATPGTDLMNTQYF
TRBV28,.,.,TRBJ2-7,TGTGCCAGCGTCTCTCCCTACGAGCAGTACTTC,CASVSPYEQYF
TRBV6-1,.,.,TRBJ1-2,TGTGCCAGCAGTGAAGGGTTGGGTGGGGGCTATGGCTACACCTTC,CASSEGLGGGYGYTF
TRBV7-8,.,.,TRBJ2-2,TGTGCCAGCAGCTTCTGGGGCCGGGAGTCCGGGGAGCTGTTTTTT,CASSFWGRESGELFF
TRBV19,.,.,TRBJ2-1,TGTGCCAGTAGTTGGGGATCCTACAATGAGCAGTTCTTC,CASSWGSYNEQFF
TRBV5-4,once,.,TRBJ2-5,TGTGCCAGCAGCCCAGGACTTCAAGAGACCCAGTACTTC,CASSPGLQETQYF
TRBV19,.,.,TRBJ2-1,TGTGCCAGTAGTAAATGGACGGAACCCCGCTACAATGAGCAGTTCTTC,CASSKWTEPRYNEQFF
TRBV5-1,.,.,TRBJ2-7,TGCGCCAGCAGCATACGTCAGTTCTACGAGCAGTACTTC,CASSIRQFYEQYF
TRBV6-1,.,.,TRBJ2-1,TGTGCCAGCAGTGTCCCAGTGAATGAGCAGTTCTTC,CASSVPVNEQFF
TRBV7-2,.,.,TRBJ1-5,TGTGCCAGCAGCCTAAGTTGGGGGGAATATAGCAATCAGCCCCAGCATTTT,CASSLSWGEYSNQPQHF
TRBV28,once,.,TRBJ2-3,TGTGCCAGCAGTGGCCCCGGGATACCCACAGATACGCAGTATTTT,CASSGPGIPTDTQYF
TRBV11-3,.,TRBD2,TRBJ2-7,TGTGCCAGCAGCCCCGGCGGGAGGACCTCCTACGAGCAGTACTTC,CASSPGGRTSYEQYF
TRBV5-4,.,TRBD1,TRBJ2-7,TGTGCCAGCAGCTTGGTAGTGACAGGGGAATACGAGCAGTACTTC,CASSLVVTGEYEQYF
TRBV7-9,.,TRBD2,TRBJ2-3,TGTGCCAGCAGCTTAGTCCGGCTAGCGGGAGGGTACACAGATACGCAGTATTTT,CASSLVRLAGGYTDTQYF
TRBV5-1,.,TRBD1,TRBJ1-4,TGCGCCAGCTCCCCCCAGGGGGGGACAACTAATGAAAAACTGTTTTTT,CASSPQGGTTNEKLFF
TRBV27,.,TRBD1,TRBJ2-7,TGTGCCAGCAGTTGGGCAAGGGGGCGTGACGAGCAGTACTTC,CASSWARGRDEQYF
TRBV29-1,.,.,TRBJ2-7,TGCAGCGTTGTAAGTTCCTACGAGCAGTACTTC,CSVVSSYEQYF
TRBV2,.,.,TRBJ1-5,TGTGCCAGCAGCCCGGCAGGGAATCAGCCCCAGCATTTT,CASSPAGNQPQHF
TRBV7-8,.,TRBD1,TRBJ1-4,TGTGCCAGCAGCTCGGGACAGGGGCATGAAAAACTGTTTTTT,CASSSGQGHEKLFF
TRBV6-5,.,.,TRBJ2-1,TGTGCCAGCAGTTACGGTCCGTCAGGCCTCTTTAACGAGCAGTTCTTC,CASSYGPSGLFNEQFF
TRBV5-4,.,.,TRBJ1-4,TGTGCCAGCAGCCTCGGACAGCGAGCAACTAATGAAAAACTGTTTTTT,CASSLGQRATNEKLFF
TRBV9,.,.,TRBJ2-7,TGTGCCAGCAGCGTAGGCACAGGGTTGACCTACGAGCAGTACTTC,CASSVGTGLTYEQYF
TRBV5-6,once,.,TRBJ1-1,TGTGCCAGCAGCCTCAGAGCGACAGTGAACACTGAAGCTTTCTTT,CASSLRATVNTEAFF
TRBV4-3,.,TRBD1,TRBJ2-1,TGCGCCAGCAGCCAAGAGCCCCAAAGGGGACAGGGGGCGAGTGAGCAGTTCTTC,CASSQEPQRGQGASEQFF
TRBV2,.,.,TRBJ1-2,TGTGCCAGCAGTGAAGCGCGGGCAGGGGATAATGGCTACACCTTC,CASSEARAGDNGYTF
TRBV27,.,.,TRBJ2-2,TGTGCCAGCAGTATGACTTTGGGAGGGGAGCTGTTTTTT,CASSMTLGGELFF
TRBV4-1,.,.,TRBJ2-7,TGCGCCAGCAGCCAAGATCCAGGGGCCTCCTACGAGCAGTACTTC,CASSQDPGASYEQYF
TRBV14,.,TRBD1,TRBJ1-2,TGTGCCAGCAGCTTACGACAGGGGCCTAAGGACGGCTACACCTTC,CASSLRQGPKDGYTF
TRBV18,.,TRBD1,TRBJ1-3,TGTGCCAGCTCACCGCAGGGGGTCACTGGAAACACCATATATTTT,CASSPQGVTGNTIYF
TRBV2,.,TRBD2,TRBJ2-3,TGTGCCAGCAGCAAGACTAGCAAAAGGGACACGCAGTATTTT,CASSKTSKRDTQYF
TRBV6-1,.,.,TRBJ2-5,TGTGCCACCTCCGGTGGGGCATACCAAGAGACCCAGTACTTC,CATSGGAYQETQYF
TRBV10-3,once,.,TRBJ2-7,TGTGCCATCGGTAAGAGCTCAGGCTACGAGCAGTACTTC,CAIGKSSGYEQYF
TRBV6-6,.,.,TRBJ1-1,TGTGCCAGCAGTCAACAGGCGTCGGCTTTCTTT,CASSQQASAFF
TRBV18,.,TRBD2,TRBJ2-7,TGTGCCAGCTCACCAGGACTAGCGGGTTACGAGCAGTACTTC,CASSPGLAGYEQYF
TRBV5-4,.,.,TRBJ2-2,TGTGCCAGCAATTCCCGTGCGGCCAACGGGGCCCACGGGGAGCTGTTTTTT,CASNSRAANGAHGELFF
TRBV23-1,.,.,TRBJ2-6,TGCGCCAGCAGTCACAGGGGTTCTGGGGCCAACGTCCTGACTTTC,CASSHRGSGANVLTF
TRBV6-5,.,.,TRBJ2-1,TGTGCCAGCAGTTACCGGGGAATCTACAATGAGCAGTTCTTC,CASSYRGIYNEQFF
TRBV7-2,.,.,TRBJ1-1,TGTGCCAGCAGCTTAATGAAATGGGGGGTTAGCACTGAAGCTTTCTTT,CASSLMKWGVSTEAFF
TRBV5-4,.,.,TRBJ2-1,TGTGCCAGCAGCTTGGGCCGGTGGGGCGAGCAGTTCTTC,CASSLGRWGEQFF
TRBV28,.,.,TRBJ1-5,TGTGCCAGCAGATTATACCGTCAGCCCCAGCATTTT,CASRLYRQPQHF